Below are 8 T cell receptor beta chains sequenced from a single sample in a study of shared clonotypes between healthy human individuals. Method: immunoSEQ multiplex PCR; TCRdb's copy keeps in-frame clones and lacks some. The sample carries 550,000 to 600,000 clones, 95% to 98% recorded once. Naive CD8 cells lacked CD45RO and underwent positive selection for CCR7, leaving out terminally differentiated effector memory CD45RA+ cells. Sequenced sample: naive CD8+ T cells sorted from blood. All receptors derive from a man younger than 40 in good health.

The gene calls are TRBV7-9 and TRBJ2-1; a possible D gene is TRBD1 (5 bases). Trimming shortened V by 0 bases and J by 5 bases, and 11 bases separated the two germline ends. CDR1 and CDR2 from the germline V gene are SEHNR and FQNEAQ (reference sequence). CDR3 size: 15 residues. The CDR3, as DNA: TGTGCCAGCAGCTTAGCGCAGGGATCCAACAATGAGCAGTTCTTC. It codes for CASSLAQGSNNEQFF.

The rearrangement uses TRBV19 and TRBJ1-1; 8 positions match TRBD1. V lost 1 base, J lost 6 bases, and 13 bases stayed unmatched. The CDR3 contains 17 residues. Germline V gene sequence: CDR1 LNHDA, CDR2 SQIVND (reference sequence). CDR3 residues: CASSIGSGGGFEPEAFF. CDR3 in DNA: TGTGCCAGTAGTATAGGATCAGGGGGCGGATTTGAACCTGAAGCTTTCTTT. Supplemented by reference TRBV19 and TRBJ1-1, the full variable domain reads DGGITQSPKYLFRKEGQNVTLSCEQNLNHDAMYWYRQDPGQGLRLIYYSQIVNDFQKGDIAEGYSVSREKKESFPLTVTSAQKNPTAFYLCASSIGSGGGFEPEAFFGQGTRLTVV.

In its sample, this clone was seen once. CDR3 nucleotide sequence: TGTGCCATCAGTATCTTGTCGCGCCGGGACAGGTCGGCCTACGAGCAGTACTTC. Protein: CAISILSRRDRSAYEQYF. The chain combines TRBV10-3 with TRBJ2-7, with 8 bases fitting TRBD1. Germline assignment: CDR1 ENHRY and CDR2 SYGVKD. CDR3 length equals 18 residues. V trimming: 5 bases; J trimming: 2 bases; junction bases outside the gene matches: 17.

The V and J genes are TRBV7-8 and TRBJ1-1; 8 nucleotides agree with TRBD1. The CDR3 is 15 residues long. Trimming cost V 5 bases and J 0 bases; bases outside gene matches: 5. Per germline, CDR1 SGHVS and CDR2 FQNEAQ. The CDR3 here is CASSTRTGMNTEAFF. As DNA, the CDR3 is TGTGCCAGCAGCACTAGGACAGGGATGAACACTGAAGCTTTCTTT.

The chain is built from TRBV25-1 and TRBJ2-1; 7 bases line up with TRBD1. CDR1 and CDR2 from the germline V gene are MGHDK and SYGVNS. V was clipped by 6 bases and J by 0 bases; unmatched bases: 2. This CDR3 region has 14 residues. In DNA, the CDR3 is TGTGCCAGCAGGGGACAGTACTCCTACAATGAGCAGTTCTTC. It specifies CASRGQYSYNEQFF.

This chain joins TRBV11-2 and TRBJ2-1; D assignment may be TRBD1 or TRBD2 (5 bases each). The germline V and J ends were trimmed by 4 bases and 7 bases, with 20 bases remaining between them. The germline V gene encodes CDR1 SGHAT and CDR2 FQNNGV. CDR3 size: 16 residues. For the CDR3, the DNA is TGTGCCAGCAGCTCCCCAGAGGGGAGCGGTGTAAATGAGCAGTTCTTC. Residues: CASSSPEGSGVNEQFF.

In the case of this clone: The conserved phenylalanine or tryptophan normally closing the CDR3 is absent here, so this likely arose from a read error. The chain joins TRBV27 to TRBJ1-4; a possible D gene is TRBD1 (6 bases). V was cut by 1 base and J by 8 bases, with 20 bases left in between. The CDR3 is 17 residues long. CDR1 MNHEY and CDR2 SMNVEV come from the germline V gene (reference sequence). The chain's CDR3 is CASSLLSSQGYLEKLFL. The CDR3 bases are TGTGCCAGCAGTTTATTATCCTCACAGGGTTATTTAGAAAAACTGTTTCTT.

CDR3 residues: CASSDSYSASGKQFF. The DNA for the CDR3 is TGTGCCAGCAGTGACTCCTATTCAGCTAGCGGGAAGCAGTTCTTC. The chain combines TRBV6-4 with TRBJ2-1; 9 bases agree with TRBD2. CDR1 and CDR2 from the germline V gene are MRHNA and SNTAGT. The CDR3 has 15 residues. Germline trimming cut 0 bases from V and 11 bases from J; bases unmatched to any gene: 8.